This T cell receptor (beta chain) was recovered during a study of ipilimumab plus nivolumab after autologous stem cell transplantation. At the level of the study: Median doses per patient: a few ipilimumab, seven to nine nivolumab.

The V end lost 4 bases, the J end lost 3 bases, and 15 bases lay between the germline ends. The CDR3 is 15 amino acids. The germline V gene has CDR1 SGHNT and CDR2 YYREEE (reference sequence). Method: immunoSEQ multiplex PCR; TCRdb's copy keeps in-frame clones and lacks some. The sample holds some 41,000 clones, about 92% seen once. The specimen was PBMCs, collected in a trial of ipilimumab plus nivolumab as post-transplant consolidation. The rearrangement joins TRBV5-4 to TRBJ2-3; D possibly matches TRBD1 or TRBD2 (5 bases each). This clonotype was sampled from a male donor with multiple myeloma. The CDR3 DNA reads TGTGCCAGCAGCGGATCCGTGAGGGGAACAGATACGCAGTATTTT. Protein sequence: CASSGSVRGTDTQYF.